One and the same sample provided the 5 T cell receptor beta chains below, sequenced in a study of blood T cells in healthy people across ages. Primed by a sample-barcoded 5' primer and a J-beta primer mix, a second PCR proceeded for about 7 to 11 cycles. MiXCR, applied by TCRdb to the 5' RACE reads, yields one record per CDR3 protein. This table holds 790,000 or so distinct CDR3 sequences, roughly 46% found once. The sample consisted of blood. The source of these receptors is a man older than 75 in good health.

This clonotype has at least ten counts. CDR3 in amino acids: CASSPGQVKLYEQYF. CDR3 nucleotides: TGCGCCAGCAGTCCTGGACAGGTGAAACTCTACGAGCAGTACTTC. The rearrangement links TRBV10-2 to TRBJ2-7; 7 bases line up with TRBD1. Germline V gives CDR1 WSHSY, CDR2 SAAADI. The length of the CDR3 is 15 residues. V lost 5 bases, J lost 3 bases, and 10 bases stayed unmatched.

The chain couples TRBV6-2 or TRBV6-3 to TRBJ2-5; 7 bases map to TRBD2. Germline V CDR1 and CDR2: MNHEY, SVGEGT. The CDR3 length is 15 residues. V shed 2 bases, J shed 11 bases, and the junction held 14 bases outside the gene matches. This CDR3 reads CASSYPRTSDLSQYF. CDR3 DNA sequence: TGTGCCAGCAGTTACCCCCGGACTAGTGATTTGTCGCAGTACTTC.

The chain is built from TRBV6-4 and TRBJ2-7; 9 nucleotides align to TRBD2. Germline CDR1 MRHNA, CDR2 SNTAGT. This CDR3 is 16 amino acids long. The V segment lost 3 bases and the J segment 7 bases; nucleotides outside the gene matches: 13. CDR3 sequence (DNA): TGTGCCAGCAGTGAGGCCCCGGGACTAGCCTACAATGAGCAGTACTTC. Amino acids: CASSEAPGLAYNEQYF.

This chain links TRBV21-1 with TRBJ1-1. TRBV21-1 corresponds to a pseudogene. The CDR3 loop spans 17 amino acids. CDR3 nucleotide sequence: TGTGCCAGCAGCAAAAATGAGGAAAGACGTCTGAACACTGAAGCTTTCTTT. It specifies CASSKNEERRLNTEAFF.

The rearrangement links TRBV28 to TRBJ2-1, with D uncertain. Trimming stripped 5 bases from V and 0 bases from J, with 11 bases between. The germline V gene has CDR1 MDHEN and CDR2 SYDVKM. CDR3 length equals 15 residues. The chain's CDR3 is CASSAGRSSYNEQFF. CDR3 nucleotide sequence: TGTGCCAGCAGTGCCGGACGGTCCTCCTACAATGAGCAGTTCTTC.